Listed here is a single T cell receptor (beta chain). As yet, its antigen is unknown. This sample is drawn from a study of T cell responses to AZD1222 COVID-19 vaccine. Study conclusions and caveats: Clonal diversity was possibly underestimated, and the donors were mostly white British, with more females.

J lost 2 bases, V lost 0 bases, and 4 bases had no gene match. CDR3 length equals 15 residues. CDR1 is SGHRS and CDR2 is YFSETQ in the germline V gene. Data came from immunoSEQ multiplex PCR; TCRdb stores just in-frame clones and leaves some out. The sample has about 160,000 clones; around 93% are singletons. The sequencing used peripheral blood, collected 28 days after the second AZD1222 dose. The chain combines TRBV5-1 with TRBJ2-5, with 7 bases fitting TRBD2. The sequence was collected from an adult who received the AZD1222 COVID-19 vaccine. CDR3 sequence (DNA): TGCGCCAGCAGCTTGGGAGCGGGATTTCAAGAGACCCAGTACTTC. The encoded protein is CASSLGAGFQETQYF.